This T cell receptor beta chain was recorded in a study of shared clonotypes between healthy human individuals. Remarks on this clone: Its antigen is not identified.

This table comes from immunoSEQ multiplex PCR, and its TCRdb copy is limited to in-frame clones, with some not included. The data contain approximately 2.5 million clones, 80% to 95% of them seen just once; the ten biggest clones take up approximately 0.35%. The study, taken as a whole, reports: Blood was the only sampled material, and tissue repertoires likely differ.

V lost 2 bases, J lost 10 bases, and 15 bases lay in between. The CDR3 spans 13 residues. CDR1 and CDR2 (germline): SGHKS, YYEKEE (reference sequence). The sample consisted of naive CD4+ T cells from PBMCs. Subset indicated: CD45RA+ positively selected. The TCR sequence derives from a man aged 18 to 35 in good health. Some clones in this sample may be carry-over from other donors' samples. The chain uses TRBV5-5 and TRBJ1-1; no clear D gene. CDR3 bases: TGTGCCAGCAGCTTACTGGGGAAACTCTCAGCTTTCTTT. This encodes CASSLLGKLSAFF.